One TCR beta chain is described in this entry. Antigen unknown. Prepared libraries of TCR beta cDNA carried unique molecular identifiers. A population of about 0.9 to 10 million T cells gave rise to 400,000 to 550,000 cDNA molecules. TCRdb used MiXCR to reprocess the PCR reads, holding one entry per CDR3 protein. Of around 400,000 distinct CDR3 sequences listed, roughly 35% were seen once; the top ten hold around an eighth. This record comes from a study of post-analysis software for immune sequencing data. Findings of the study overall: Comparison of patients with controls showed 4 to 6 TRBV segments more frequent in patients, TRBV5-6, TRBV5-1 and TRBV20-1 among them. There was significantly lower normalized Chao1 diversity in multiple sclerosis patients than in controls.

Germline CDR1 and CDR2: SEHNR and FQNEAQ (reference sequence). V lost 4 bases and J lost 0; bases outside the gene matches: 10. CDR3 length equals 17 residues. The clonotype comes from a girl aged 5-17 years with multiple sclerosis. The J gene is TRBJ2-3, the V gene TRBV7-9; 7 bases line up with TRBD2. The sequenced material came from blood. Here the CDR3 reads CASSSGVAGSSTDTQYF. The CDR3 nucleotides are TGTGCCAGCAGCTCGGGGGTAGCGGGTTCTAGCACAGATACGCAGTATTTT.